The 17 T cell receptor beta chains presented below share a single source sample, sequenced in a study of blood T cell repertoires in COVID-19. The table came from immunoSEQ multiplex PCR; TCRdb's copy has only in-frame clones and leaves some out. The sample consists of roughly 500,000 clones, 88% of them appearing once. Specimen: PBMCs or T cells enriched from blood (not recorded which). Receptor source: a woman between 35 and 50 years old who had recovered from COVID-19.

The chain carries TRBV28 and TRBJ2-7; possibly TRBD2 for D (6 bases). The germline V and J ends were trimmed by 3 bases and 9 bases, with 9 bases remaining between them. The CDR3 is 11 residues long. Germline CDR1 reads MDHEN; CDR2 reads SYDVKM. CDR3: CASSFGGWQYF. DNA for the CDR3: TGTGCCAGCAGTTTCGGGGGTTGGCAGTACTTC.

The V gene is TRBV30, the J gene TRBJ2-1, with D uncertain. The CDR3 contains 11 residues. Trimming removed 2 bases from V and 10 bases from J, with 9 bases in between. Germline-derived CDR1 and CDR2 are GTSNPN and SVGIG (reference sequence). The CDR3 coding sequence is TGTGCCTGGAGTACATCCTCCGAGCAGTTCTTC. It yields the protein CAWSTSSEQFF.

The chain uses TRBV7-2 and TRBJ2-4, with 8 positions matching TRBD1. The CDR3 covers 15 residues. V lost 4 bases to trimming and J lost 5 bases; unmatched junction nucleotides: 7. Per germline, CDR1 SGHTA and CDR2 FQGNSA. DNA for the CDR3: TGTGCCAGCAGCTATCGGACAGGGAATGAAAACATTCAGTACTTC. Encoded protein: CASSYRTGNENIQYF.

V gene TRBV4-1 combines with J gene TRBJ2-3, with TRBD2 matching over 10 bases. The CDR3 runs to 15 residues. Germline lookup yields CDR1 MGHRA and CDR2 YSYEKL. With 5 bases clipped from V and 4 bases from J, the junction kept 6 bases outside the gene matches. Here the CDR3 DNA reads TGCGCCAGCAGCTCCAGCGGGAGGGCATCAGATACGCAGTATTTT. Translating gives CASSSSGRASDTQYF.

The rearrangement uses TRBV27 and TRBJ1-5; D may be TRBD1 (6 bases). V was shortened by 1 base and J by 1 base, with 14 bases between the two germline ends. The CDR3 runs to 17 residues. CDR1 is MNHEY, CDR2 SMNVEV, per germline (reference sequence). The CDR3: CASSLYGGPGSNQPQHF. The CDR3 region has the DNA TGTGCCAGCAGTTTATATGGGGGCCCGGGGAGCAATCAGCCCCAGCATTTT.

CDR3 DNA: TGTGCCAGCAGCTCGCGACAGGCTGACAATGAGCAGTTCTTC. It is translated as CASSSRQADNEQFF. J is TRBJ2-1 and V is TRBV5-4, with D possibly matching TRBD1 (6 bases). Deletions cut 3 bases from V and 5 bases from J, with 12 bases between. This CDR3 is 14 amino acids long. Germline V gene data show CDR1 as SGHNT and CDR2 as YYREEE (reference sequence). The whole variable domain, remainder taken from reference TRBV5-4 and TRBJ2-1, is ETGVTQSPTHLIKTRGQQVTLRCSSQSGHNTVSWYQQALGQGPQFIFQYYREEENGRGNFPPRFSGLQFPNYSSELNVNALELDDSALYLCASSSRQADNEQFFGPGTRLTVL.

CDR3 DNA: TGTGCCAGTAGTAAACTAGCGGCTTCAATCTACGAGCAGTACTTC. Translation: CASSKLAASIYEQYF. The chain recombines TRBV19 with TRBJ2-7; TRBD2 matches at 8 bases. Unmatched junction bases numbered 8, after V lost 4 bases and J lost 3 bases. Germline V lookup: CDR1 LNHDA, CDR2 SQIVND (reference sequence). CDR3 length: 15 amino acids.

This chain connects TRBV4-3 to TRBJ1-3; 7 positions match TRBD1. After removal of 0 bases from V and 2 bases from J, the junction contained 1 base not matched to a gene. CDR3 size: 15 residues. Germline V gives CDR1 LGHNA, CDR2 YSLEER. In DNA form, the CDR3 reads TGCGCCAGCAGCCAAGAGACAGGGACTGGAAACACCATATATTTT. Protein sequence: CASSQETGTGNTIYF.

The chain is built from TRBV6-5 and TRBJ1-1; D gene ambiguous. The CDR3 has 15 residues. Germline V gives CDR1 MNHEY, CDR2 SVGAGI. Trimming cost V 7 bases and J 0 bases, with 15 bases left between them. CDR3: CASTFRWAMNTEAFF. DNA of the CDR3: TGTGCCAGCACCTTCAGATGGGCCATGAACACTGAAGCTTTCTTT.

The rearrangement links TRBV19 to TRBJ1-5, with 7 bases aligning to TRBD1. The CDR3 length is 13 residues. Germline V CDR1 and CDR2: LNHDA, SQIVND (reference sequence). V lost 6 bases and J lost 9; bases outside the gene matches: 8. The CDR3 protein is CASSTGVWRPQHF. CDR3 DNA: TGTGCCAGTAGCACAGGGGTATGGAGGCCCCAGCATTTT.

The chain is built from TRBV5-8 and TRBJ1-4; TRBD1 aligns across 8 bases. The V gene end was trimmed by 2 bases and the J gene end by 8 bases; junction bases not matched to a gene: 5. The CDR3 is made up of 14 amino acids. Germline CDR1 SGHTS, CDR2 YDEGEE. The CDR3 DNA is TGTGCCAGCAGCTTCCGGGACAGGAACGAAAAACTGTTTTTT. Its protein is CASSFRDRNEKLFF.

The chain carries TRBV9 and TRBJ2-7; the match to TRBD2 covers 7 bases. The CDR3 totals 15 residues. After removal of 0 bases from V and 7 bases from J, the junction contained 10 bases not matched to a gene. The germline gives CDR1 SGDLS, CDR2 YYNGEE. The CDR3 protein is CASSVGVLAEWEQYF. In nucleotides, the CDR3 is TGTGCCAGCAGCGTAGGTGTCCTAGCGGAGTGGGAGCAGTACTTC.

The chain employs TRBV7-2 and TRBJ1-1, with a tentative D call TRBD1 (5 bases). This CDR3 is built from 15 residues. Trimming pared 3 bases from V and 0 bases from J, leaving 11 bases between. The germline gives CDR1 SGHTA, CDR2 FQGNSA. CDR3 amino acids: CASSFDRQMNTEAFF. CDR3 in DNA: TGTGCCAGCAGCTTTGACAGACAGATGAACACTGAAGCTTTCTTT.

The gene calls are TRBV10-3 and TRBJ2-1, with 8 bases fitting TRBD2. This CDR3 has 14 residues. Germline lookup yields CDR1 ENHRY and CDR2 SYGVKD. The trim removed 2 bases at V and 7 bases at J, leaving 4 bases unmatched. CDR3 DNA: TGTGCCATCAGTGAGGAGCGGGAGAAGAATGAGCAGTTCTTC. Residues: CAISEEREKNEQFF.

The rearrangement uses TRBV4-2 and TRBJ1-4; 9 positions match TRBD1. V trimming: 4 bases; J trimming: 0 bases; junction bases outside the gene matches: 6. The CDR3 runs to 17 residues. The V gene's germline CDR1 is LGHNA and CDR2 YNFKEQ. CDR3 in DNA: TGTGCCAGCAGCCCACAACAGGGGGCCACAACTAATGAAAAACTGTTTTTT. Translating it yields CASSPQQGATTNEKLFF.

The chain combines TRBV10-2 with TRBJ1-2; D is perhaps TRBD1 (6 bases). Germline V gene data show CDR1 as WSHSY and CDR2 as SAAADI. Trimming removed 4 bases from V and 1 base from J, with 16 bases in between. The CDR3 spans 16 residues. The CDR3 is CASSAAGAPFNYGYTF. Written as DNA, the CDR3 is TGCGCCAGCAGTGCCGCAGGGGCCCCTTTTAACTATGGCTACACCTTC.

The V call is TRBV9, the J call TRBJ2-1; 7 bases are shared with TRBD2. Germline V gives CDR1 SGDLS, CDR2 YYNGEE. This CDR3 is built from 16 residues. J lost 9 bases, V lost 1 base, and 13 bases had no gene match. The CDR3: CASSVLLATSNGEQFF. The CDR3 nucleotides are TGTGCCAGCAGCGTACTACTAGCGACCTCCAACGGTGAGCAGTTCTTC.